Here is one TCR beta chain with its context. As yet, its antigen is unknown. These data originate in a study of quantifying T cell responses using KT2 cells. Study in general: cDNA was made from DNase-treated RNA using alpha and beta constant primers. Notes on the study in general: At about one KT2 cell per 100,000 PBMC, KT2 sequences were still detected.

A single-stranded UMI oligo with SP2 sequence was ligated to cDNA 3' ends. First-round PCR used 3 to 4 cycles and beta primers RC1.1 and RC1.2 covering TRBC1 and TRBC2. From the second PCR onward, TCR alpha and beta chains were processed separately. TCRdb reanalysed the UMI-ligation and nested PCR reads using MiXCR and keeps one entry per CDR3 protein. This table holds tens of thousands of distinct CDR3 sequences, around 10% found once. The CDR3 is 14 amino acids. J lost 4 bases, V lost 2 bases, and 5 bases had no gene match. Germline assignment: CDR1 SGHDT and CDR2 YYEEEE. This rearrangement joins TRBV5-6 to TRBJ1-2, with 7 bases lining up with TRBD1. The receptor comes from a human donor. Sequencing used PBMCs spiked with cells of the T cell clone KT2. The CDR3 DNA is TGTGCCAGCAGCTTCTCGACAGGGCCCTATGGCTACACCTTC. Protein sequence: CASSFSTGPYGYTF.